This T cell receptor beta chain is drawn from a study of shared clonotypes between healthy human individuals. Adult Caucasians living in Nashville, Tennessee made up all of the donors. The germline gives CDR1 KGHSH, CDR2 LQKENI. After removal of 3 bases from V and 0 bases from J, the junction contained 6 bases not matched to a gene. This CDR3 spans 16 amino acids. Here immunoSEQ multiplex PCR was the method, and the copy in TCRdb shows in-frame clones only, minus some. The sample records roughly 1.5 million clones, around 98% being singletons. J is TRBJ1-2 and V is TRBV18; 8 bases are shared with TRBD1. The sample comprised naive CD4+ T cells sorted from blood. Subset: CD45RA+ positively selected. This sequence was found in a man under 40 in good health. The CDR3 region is CASSPIQTGANYGYTF. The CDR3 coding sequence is TGTGCCAGCTCACCCATACAGACAGGGGCTAACTATGGCTACACCTTC. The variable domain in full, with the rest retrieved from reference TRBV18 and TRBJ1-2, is NAGVMQNPRHLVRRRGQEARLRCSPMKGHSHVYWYRQLPEEGLKFMVYLQKENIIDESGMPKERFSAEFPKEGPSILRIQQVVRGDSAAYFCASSPIQTGANYGYTFGSGTRLTVV.